This T cell receptor (beta chain) was identified in a study of T cell responses to AZD1222 COVID-19 vaccine. Turning to this clone: As yet, its antigen is unknown.

Whole-study findings and limits: Donors were mostly white British, more females; clonal diversity possibly underestimated. There were repertoire samples only from the period after the peak T cell response. Per reports, nearly half of all spike-specific TCRs target regions that are unmutated in variants.

The data were produced by immunoSEQ multiplex PCR, yet TCRdb's version contains in-frame clones alone and is incomplete. The sample holds about 140,000 clones, almost 95% seen once. Samples with a second dose at about 4 or about 12 weeks were pooled together. Trimming removed 3 bases from V and 4 bases from J, with 7 bases in between. Germline assignment: CDR1 MNHEY and CDR2 SMNVEV (reference sequence). This CDR3 has 13 amino acids. The sequence was collected from an adult who received the AZD1222 COVID-19 vaccine. The starting material was peripheral blood, obtained 28 days after the second AZD1222 dose. This chain uses TRBV27 with TRBJ1-3; D unresolved. Here the CDR3 reads CASSLWHGNTIYF. The DNA of the CDR3 is TGTGCCAGCAGTTTGTGGCACGGAAACACCATATATTTT.